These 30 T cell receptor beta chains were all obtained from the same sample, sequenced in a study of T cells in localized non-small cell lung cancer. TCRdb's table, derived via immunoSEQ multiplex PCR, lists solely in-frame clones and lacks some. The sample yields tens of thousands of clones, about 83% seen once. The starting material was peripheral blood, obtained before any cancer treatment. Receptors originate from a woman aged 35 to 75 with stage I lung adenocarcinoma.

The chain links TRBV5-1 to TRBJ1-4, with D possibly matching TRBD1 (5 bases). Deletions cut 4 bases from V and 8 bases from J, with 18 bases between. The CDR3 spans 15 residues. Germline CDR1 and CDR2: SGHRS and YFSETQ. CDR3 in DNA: TGCGCCAGCAGCCCTGGCGGGGGGTATAGGGAAAAACTGTTTTTT. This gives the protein CASSPGGGYREKLFF.

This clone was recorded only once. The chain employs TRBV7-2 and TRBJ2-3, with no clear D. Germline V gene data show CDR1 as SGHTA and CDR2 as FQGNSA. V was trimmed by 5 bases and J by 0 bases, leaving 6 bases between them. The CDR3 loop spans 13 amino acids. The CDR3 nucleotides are TGTGCCAGCAGCCGACAAAGCACAGATACGCAGTATTTT. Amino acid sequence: CASSRQSTDTQYF.

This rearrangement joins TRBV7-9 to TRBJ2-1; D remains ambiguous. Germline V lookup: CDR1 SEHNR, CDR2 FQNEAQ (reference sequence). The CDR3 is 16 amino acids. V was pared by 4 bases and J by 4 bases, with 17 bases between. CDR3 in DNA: TGTGCCAGCAGCTCTAGTTTGGATAGAACTTACAATGAGCAGTTCTTC. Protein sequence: CASSSSLDRTYNEQFF.

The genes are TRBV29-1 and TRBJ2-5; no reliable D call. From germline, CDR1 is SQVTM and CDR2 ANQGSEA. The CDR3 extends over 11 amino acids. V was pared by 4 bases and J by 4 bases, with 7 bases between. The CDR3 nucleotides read TGCAGCGTTGGCACCCTAGAGACCCAGTACTTC. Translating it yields CSVGTLETQYF. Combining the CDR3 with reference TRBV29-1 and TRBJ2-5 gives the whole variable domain SAVISQKPSRDICQRGTSLTIQCQVDSQVTMMFWYRQQPGQSLTLIATANQGSEATYESGFVIDKFPISRPNLTFSTLTVSNMSPEDSSIYLCSVGTLETQYFGPGTRLLVL.

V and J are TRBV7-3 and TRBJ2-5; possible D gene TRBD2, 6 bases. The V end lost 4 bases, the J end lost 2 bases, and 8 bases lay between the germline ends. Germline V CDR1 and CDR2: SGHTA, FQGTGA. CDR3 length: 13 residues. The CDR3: CASSSGLQETQYF. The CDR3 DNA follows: TGTGCCAGCAGCTCTGGACTACAAGAGACCCAGTACTTC.

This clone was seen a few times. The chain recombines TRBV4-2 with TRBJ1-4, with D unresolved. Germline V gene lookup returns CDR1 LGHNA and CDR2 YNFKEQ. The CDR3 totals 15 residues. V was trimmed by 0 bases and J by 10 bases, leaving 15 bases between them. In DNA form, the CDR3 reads TGTGCCAGCAGCCAAGAAGGTTCACAGTGGGGAAAACTGTTTTTT. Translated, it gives CASSQEGSQWGKLFF.

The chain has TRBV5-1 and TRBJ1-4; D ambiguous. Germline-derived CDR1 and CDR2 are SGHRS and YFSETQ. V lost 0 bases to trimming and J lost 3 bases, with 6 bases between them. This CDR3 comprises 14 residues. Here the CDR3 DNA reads TGCGCCAGCAGCTTGGCCGGGGCTAATGAAAAACTGTTTTTT. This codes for CASSLAGANEKLFF.

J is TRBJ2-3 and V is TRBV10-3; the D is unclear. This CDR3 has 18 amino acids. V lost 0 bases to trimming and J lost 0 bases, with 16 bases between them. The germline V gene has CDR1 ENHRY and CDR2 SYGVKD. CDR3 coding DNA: TGTGCCATCAGTGAGTCGATAGGCCAGGCTACTAGCACAGATACGCAGTATTTT. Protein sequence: CAISESIGQATSTDTQYF.

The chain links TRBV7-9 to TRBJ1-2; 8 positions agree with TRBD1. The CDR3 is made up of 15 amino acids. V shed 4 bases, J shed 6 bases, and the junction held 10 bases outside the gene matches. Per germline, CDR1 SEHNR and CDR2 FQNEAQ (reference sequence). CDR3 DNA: TGTGCCAGCAGCTCCAGACAGGGGTTCAATAATGGCTACACCTTC. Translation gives CASSSRQGFNNGYTF.

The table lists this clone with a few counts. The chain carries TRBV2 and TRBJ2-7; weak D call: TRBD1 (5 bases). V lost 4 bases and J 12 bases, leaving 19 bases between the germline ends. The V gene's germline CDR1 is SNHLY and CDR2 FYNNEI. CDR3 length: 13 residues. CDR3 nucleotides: TGTGCCAGCAGTGGCCCTGACAGAATTGTTACGTACTTC. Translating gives CASSGPDRIVTYF.

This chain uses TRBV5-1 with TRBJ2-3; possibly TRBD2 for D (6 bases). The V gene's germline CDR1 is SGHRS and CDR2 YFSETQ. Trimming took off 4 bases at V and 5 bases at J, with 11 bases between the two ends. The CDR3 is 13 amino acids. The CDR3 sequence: CASSQSGEDTQYF. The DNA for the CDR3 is TGCGCCAGCAGCCAGTCGGGGGAAGATACGCAGTATTTT.

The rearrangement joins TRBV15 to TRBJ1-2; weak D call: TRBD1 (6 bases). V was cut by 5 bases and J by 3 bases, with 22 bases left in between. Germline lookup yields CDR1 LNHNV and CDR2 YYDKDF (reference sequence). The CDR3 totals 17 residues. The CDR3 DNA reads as TGTGCCACCAGCCCCCATGGGGGGGCCAACTCTGACTATGGCTACACCTTC. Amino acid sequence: CATSPHGGANSDYGYTF. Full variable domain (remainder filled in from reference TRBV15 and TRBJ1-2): DAMVIQNPRYQVTQFGKPVTLSCSQTLNHNVMYWYQQKSSQAPKLLFHYYDKDFNNEADTPDNFQSRRPNTSFCFLDIRSPGLGDTAMYLCATSPHGGANSDYGYTFGSGTRLTVV.

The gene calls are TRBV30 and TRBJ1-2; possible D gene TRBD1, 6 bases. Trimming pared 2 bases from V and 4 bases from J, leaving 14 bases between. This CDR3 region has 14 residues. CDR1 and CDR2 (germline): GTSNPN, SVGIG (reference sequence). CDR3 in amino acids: CAWSIGGAGYGYTF. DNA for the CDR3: TGTGCCTGGAGTATTGGGGGCGCCGGCTATGGCTACACCTTC.

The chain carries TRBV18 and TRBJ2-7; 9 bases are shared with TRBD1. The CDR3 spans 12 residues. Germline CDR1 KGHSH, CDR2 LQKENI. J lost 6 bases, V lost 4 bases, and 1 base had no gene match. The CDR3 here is CASSRDRAEQYF. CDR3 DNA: TGTGCCAGCTCACGGGACAGGGCCGAGCAGTACTTC.

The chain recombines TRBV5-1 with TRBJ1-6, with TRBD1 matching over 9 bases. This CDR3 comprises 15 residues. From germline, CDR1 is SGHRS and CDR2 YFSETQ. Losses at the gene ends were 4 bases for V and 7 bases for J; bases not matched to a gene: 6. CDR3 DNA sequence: TGCGCCAGCAGCACAACAGGGGGCGAGAATTCACCCCTCCACTTT. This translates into CASSTTGGENSPLHF.

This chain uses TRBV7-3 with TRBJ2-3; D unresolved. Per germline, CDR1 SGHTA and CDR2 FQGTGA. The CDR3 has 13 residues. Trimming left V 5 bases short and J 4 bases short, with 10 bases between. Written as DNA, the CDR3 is TGTGCCAGCAGCCCGACTTTGGCAGATACGCAGTATTTT. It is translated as CASSPTLADTQYF.

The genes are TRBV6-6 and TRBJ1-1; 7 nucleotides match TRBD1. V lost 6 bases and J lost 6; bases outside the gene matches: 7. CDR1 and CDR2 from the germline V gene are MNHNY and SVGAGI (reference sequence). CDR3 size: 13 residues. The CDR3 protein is CASSTGARPEAFF. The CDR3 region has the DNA TGTGCCAGCAGCACAGGGGCCCGGCCTGAAGCTTTCTTT.

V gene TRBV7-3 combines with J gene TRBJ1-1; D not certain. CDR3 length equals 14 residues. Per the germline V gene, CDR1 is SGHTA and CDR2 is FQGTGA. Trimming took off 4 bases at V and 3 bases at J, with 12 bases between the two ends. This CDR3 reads CASSSTPRDTEAFF. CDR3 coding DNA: TGTGCCAGCAGCTCAACCCCCCGGGACACTGAAGCTTTCTTT. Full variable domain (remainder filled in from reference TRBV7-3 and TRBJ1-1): GAGVSQTPSNKVTEKGKYVELRCDPISGHTALYWYRQSLGQGPEFLIYFQGTGAADDSGLPNDRFFAVRPEGSVSTLKIQRTERGDSAVYLCASSSTPRDTEAFFGQGTRLTVV.

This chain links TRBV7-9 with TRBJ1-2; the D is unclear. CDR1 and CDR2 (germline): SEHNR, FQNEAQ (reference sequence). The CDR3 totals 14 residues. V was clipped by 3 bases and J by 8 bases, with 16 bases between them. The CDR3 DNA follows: TGTGCCAGCAGCTTGGGAGGGAAGGGAATAGGCTACACCTTC. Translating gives CASSLGGKGIGYTF.

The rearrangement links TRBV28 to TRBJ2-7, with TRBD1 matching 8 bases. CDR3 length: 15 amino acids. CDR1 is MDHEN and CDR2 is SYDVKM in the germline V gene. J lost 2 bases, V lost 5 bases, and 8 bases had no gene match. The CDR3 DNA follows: TGTGCCAGCAGTCTCTTTGGACAGGGTGCCTACGAGCAGTACTTC. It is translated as CASSLFGQGAYEQYF.

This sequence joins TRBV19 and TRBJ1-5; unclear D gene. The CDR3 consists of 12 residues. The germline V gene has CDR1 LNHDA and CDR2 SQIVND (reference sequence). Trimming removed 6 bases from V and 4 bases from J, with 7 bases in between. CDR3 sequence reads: CASRYGNQPQHF. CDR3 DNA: TGTGCCAGTAGATACGGGAATCAGCCCCAGCATTTT.

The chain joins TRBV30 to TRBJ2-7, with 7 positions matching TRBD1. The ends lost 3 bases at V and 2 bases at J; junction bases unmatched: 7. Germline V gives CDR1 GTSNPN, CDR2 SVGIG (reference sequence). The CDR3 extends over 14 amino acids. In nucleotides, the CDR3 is TGTGCCTGGAGGGACAGGAGTATTACCTACGAGCAGTACTTC. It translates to CAWRDRSITYEQYF.

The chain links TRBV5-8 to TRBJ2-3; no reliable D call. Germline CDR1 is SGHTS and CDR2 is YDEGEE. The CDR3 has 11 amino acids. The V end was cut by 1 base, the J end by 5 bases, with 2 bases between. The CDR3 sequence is CASSLRDTQYF. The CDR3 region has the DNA TGTGCCAGCAGCTTGAGAGATACGCAGTATTTT.

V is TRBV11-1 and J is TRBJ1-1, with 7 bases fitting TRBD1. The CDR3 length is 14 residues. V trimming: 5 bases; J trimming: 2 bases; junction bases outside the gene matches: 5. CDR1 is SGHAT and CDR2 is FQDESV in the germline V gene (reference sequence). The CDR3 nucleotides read TGTGCCAGCAGCCAACAGGGGACAAACACTGAAGCTTTCTTT. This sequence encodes CASSQQGTNTEAFF.

The CDR3 bases are TGTGCCAGCAGCCGGGACAGGTGGAGCTATGGCTACACCTTC. Its protein product is CASSRDRWSYGYTF. This chain joins TRBV6-4 and TRBJ1-2, with 8 bases matching TRBD1. This CDR3 has 14 amino acids. The junction had 7 bases not matched to a gene; V was cut back by 6 bases and J by 4 bases. Looked up from germline, CDR1 is MRHNA and CDR2 is SNTAGT.

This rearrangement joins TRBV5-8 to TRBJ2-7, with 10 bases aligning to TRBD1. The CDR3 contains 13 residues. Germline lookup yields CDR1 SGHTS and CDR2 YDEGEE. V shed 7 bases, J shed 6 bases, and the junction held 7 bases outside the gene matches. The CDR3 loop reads CASGTGQGREQYF. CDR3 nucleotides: TGTGCCAGCGGGACGGGACAGGGGCGCGAGCAGTACTTC.

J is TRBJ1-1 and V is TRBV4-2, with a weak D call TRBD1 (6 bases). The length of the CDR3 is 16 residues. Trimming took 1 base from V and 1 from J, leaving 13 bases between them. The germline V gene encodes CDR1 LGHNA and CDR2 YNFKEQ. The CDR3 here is CASSQVGQSGNTEAFF. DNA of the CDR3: TGTGCCAGCAGCCAAGTAGGACAGTCGGGGAACACTGAAGCTTTCTTT.

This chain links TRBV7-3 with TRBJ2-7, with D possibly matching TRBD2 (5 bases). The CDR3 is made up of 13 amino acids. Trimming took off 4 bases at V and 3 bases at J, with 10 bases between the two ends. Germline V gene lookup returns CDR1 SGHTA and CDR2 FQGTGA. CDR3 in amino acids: CASSSIEGYEQYF. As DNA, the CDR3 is TGTGCCAGCAGCTCGATTGAGGGCTACGAGCAGTACTTC.

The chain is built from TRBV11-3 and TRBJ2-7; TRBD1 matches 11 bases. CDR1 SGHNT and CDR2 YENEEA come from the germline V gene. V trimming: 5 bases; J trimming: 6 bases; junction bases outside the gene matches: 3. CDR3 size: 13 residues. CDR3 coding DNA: TGTGCCAGCAGCCCGGGACAGGGGGGCGAGCAGTACTTC. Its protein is CASSPGQGGEQYF.

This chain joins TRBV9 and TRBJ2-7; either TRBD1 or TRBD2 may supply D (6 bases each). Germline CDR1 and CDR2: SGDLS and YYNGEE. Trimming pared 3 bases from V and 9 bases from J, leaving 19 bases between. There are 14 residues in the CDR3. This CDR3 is CASSAQLEQGGQYF. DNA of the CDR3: TGTGCCAGCAGCGCCCAACTCGAACAGGGAGGGCAGTACTTC.